This record looks at one TCR beta chain sequence and its context. Its antigen remains unidentified. Per-base qualities were not stored, and no clone one base away is much larger. The junction shows trimming of 4 bases on V and 7 bases on J, and the gene matches do not reach 8 bases of it. CDR1 and CDR2 are drawn from the germline V gene: ENHRY, SYGVKD. The CDR3 sequence holds 15 residues, the cysteine and phenylalanine included. Only the CDR3 region is kept as DNA, spanning 45 bases read in frame from base 1. Whole blood was collected in K2EDTA tubes by collaborating institutions according to the institutions' own protocols. For TCRbeta analysis, collaborators shipped samples in one of three forms: frozen whole blood, isolated PBMCs, or DNA extracted from either of those sample types. TCRbeta CDR3 regions were amplified from genomic DNA using the immunoSEQ Assay, a bias-controlled multiplex PCR. In the paper's pipeline: Within the assay, amplification of reference gene primers was used to estimate how many nucleated cells each sample contained. Sequence reads were collapsed and filtered to measure the absolute abundance of every unique TCRbeta CDR3 rearrangement. Productive Simpson clonality was computed per sample as the square root of Simpson's diversity index over productive rearrangements. As stored in TCRdb, this immuneACCESS dataset retains in-frame rearrangements with V and J assigned. A fraction of the clones does not appear; measured against another copy, unresolved V genes explain less than half of the discrepancy, and the remainder lacks a known reason. V, J and clone size reflect that table, while D and trimming were determined from the DNA. This sample has some 45,000 clones in its table, and roughly four fifths of those were observed once. In total, the top ten clones hold roughly an eighth of the sample.

The data stem from a study of blood T cell repertoires in COVID-19 (dated by TCRdb to 2020 to 2022). General notes on the study: Collaborator samples came from the United States, Italy and Spain and covered acute and convalescent phases of COVID-19. The repertoires were released in a freely available public database meant as a resource for research on the immune response to SARS-CoV-2. HLA class I and class II types, where available, came from metadata supplied by the sample provider rather than from assay-based typing. The samples were drawn from the first 160 participants of the ongoing ImmuneRACE study and from some 1,300 subjects provided by 6 global collaborators. The dataset comprised deeply sampled blood TCRbeta repertoires from subjects exposed to, actively infected with, or recovered from COVID-19. Nearly every sample came with metadata listing a de-identified subject ID, COVID-19 status, age in years and sex. The prospective study material was composed of cDNA or gDNA derived from T cells, B-cell-depleted T cells, or PBMCs. What the research found in general, with its limitations: How much clinical and demographic metadata was included differed by source and by participant, and the metadata was provided uncurated.

The sequencing input was peripheral blood. The rearranged chain carries TRBV10-3 and TRBJ2-7, with 12 middle bases fitting TRBD2. The clonotype was recovered from a human donor in a cohort sampled during active COVID-19. The CDR3 region: CAISAVTSGRSEQYF. The DNA sequence reads TGTGCCATCAGTGCTGTGACTAGCGGGAGATCTGAGCAGTACTTC.